These 15 T cell receptor beta chains were sequenced from one sample in a study of cytomegalovirus exposure and HLA in healthy donors. 13 Jbeta primers and 60 Vbeta primers were used for the PCR. Here immunoSEQ multiplex PCR was the method, and the copy in TCRdb shows in-frame clones only, minus some. The table lists roughly 170,000 clones, 82% of them singletons. Sequences were obtained from PBMCs. These receptors came from a male donor in good health and CMV-seronegative.

This clone was picked up one time. The rearrangement joins TRBV20-1 to TRBJ2-5, with D perhaps TRBD2 (5 bases). CDR1 and CDR2 from the germline V gene are DFQATT and SNEGSKA (reference sequence). Trimming shortened V by 7 bases and J by 5 bases, and 11 bases separated the two germline ends. The CDR3 has 11 residues. The CDR3 DNA follows: TGCAGTGGTGGGAGTGGGGAGACCCAGTACTTC. The encoded protein is CSGGSGETQYF.

The rearrangement joins TRBV30 to TRBJ2-5, with D perhaps TRBD2 (5 bases). The V gene's germline CDR1 is GTSNPN and CDR2 SVGIG (reference sequence). The CDR3 runs 13 residues. The V end was cut by 5 bases, the J end by 5 bases, with 15 bases between. The CDR3, as DNA: TGTGCCTGGGGGGTGGGTACGGGGGAGACCCAGTACTTC. Its translation: CAWGVGTGETQYF.

This clone was recorded only once. The rearrangement joins TRBV25-1 to TRBJ1-1, with 7 bases matching TRBD1. Germline lookup yields CDR1 MGHDK and CDR2 SYGVNS. Trimming at V came to 6 bases and at J to 7 bases, leaving 2 bases not matched to a gene. The length of the CDR3 is 11 residues. CDR3 amino acids: CASRRTGEAFF. DNA for the CDR3: TGTGCCAGCAGGAGGACAGGTGAAGCTTTCTTT. Filled out from reference TRBV25-1 and TRBJ1-1, the complete variable domain reads EADIYQTPRYLVIGTGKKITLECSQTMGHDKMYWYQQDPGMELHLIHYSYGVNSTEKGDLSSESTVSRIRTEHFPLTLESARPSHTSQYLCASRRTGEAFFGQGTRLTVV.

The chain uses TRBV11-3 and TRBJ2-3; no firm D call. V lost 1 base, J lost 0 bases, and 8 bases lay in between. The CDR3 totals 15 residues. Germline assignment: CDR1 SGHNT and CDR2 YENEEA. This CDR3 is CASSLGGLSTDTQYF. CDR3 DNA: TGTGCCAGCAGCTTAGGTGGCCTCAGCACAGATACGCAGTATTTT.

The chain uses TRBV6-5 and TRBJ2-3; no definite D call. Per germline, CDR1 MNHEY and CDR2 SVGAGI. The length of the CDR3 is 14 residues. V was shortened by 2 bases and J by 4 bases, with 10 bases between the two germline ends. CDR3 loop: CASSYGLGSDTQYF. CDR3 sequence (DNA): TGTGCCAGCAGTTACGGGCTCGGCTCAGATACGCAGTATTTT.

The V and J genes are TRBV2 and TRBJ2-3; 11 nucleotides match TRBD2. Trimming at V came to 4 bases and at J to 5 bases, leaving 5 bases not matched to a gene. Germline lookup yields CDR1 SNHLY and CDR2 FYNNEI. The CDR3 sequence is 15 residues long. The CDR3 loop reads CASSVYGLAGDTQYF. The CDR3 DNA is TGTGCCAGCAGTGTTTACGGACTAGCGGGAGATACGCAGTATTTT.

The V and J genes are TRBV28 and TRBJ2-7; 9 nucleotides line up with TRBD1. This CDR3 is 15 amino acids long. J lost 2 bases, V lost 5 bases, and 7 bases had no gene match. CDR1 MDHEN and CDR2 SYDVKM come from the germline V gene. The CDR3: CASSQPGQGAYEQYF. CDR3 in DNA: TGTGCCAGCAGTCAACCGGGACAGGGAGCCTACGAGCAGTACTTC.

This clone was picked up a small number of times. The CDR3 protein is CASSDGSGFDYEQYF. The CDR3 region has the DNA TGTGCCAGCAGCGACGGTAGCGGGTTCGACTACGAGCAGTACTTC. The genes are TRBV7-2 and TRBJ2-7; the match to TRBD2 covers 7 bases. The germline V gene has CDR1 SGHTA and CDR2 FQGNSA. The CDR3 is 15 residues long. V lost 5 bases and J lost 3; bases outside the gene matches: 10.

The rearrangement uses TRBV7-9 and TRBJ2-2; the D gene is possibly TRBD1 (5 bases). Germline CDR1 reads SEHNR; CDR2 reads FQNEAQ (reference sequence). This CDR3 is 17 amino acids long. V dropped 1 base and J dropped 4 bases, with 16 bases sitting between them. As DNA, the CDR3 is TGTGCCAGCAGCTTAGTGGTACAGGTCAGTTCCACCGGGGAGCTGTTTTTT. It translates to CASSLVVQVSSTGELFF.

The V call is TRBV5-4, the J call TRBJ1-1, with D hard to call. The CDR3 consists of 14 residues. V was clipped by 1 base and J by 2 bases, with 9 bases between them. Per germline, CDR1 SGHNT and CDR2 YYREEE (reference sequence). The CDR3 coding sequence is TGTGCCAGCAGCTTGCAGGCTGCCAACACTGAAGCTTTCTTT. Its protein product is CASSLQAANTEAFF. Supplemented by reference TRBV5-4 and TRBJ1-1, the full variable domain reads ETGVTQSPTHLIKTRGQQVTLRCSSQSGHNTVSWYQQALGQGPQFIFQYYREEENGRGNFPPRFSGLQFPNYSSELNVNALELDDSALYLCASSLQAANTEAFFGQGTRLTVV.

The chain recombines TRBV13 with TRBJ2-2; 10 nucleotides match TRBD1. Germline V gene sequence: CDR1 PRHDT, CDR2 FYEKMQ (reference sequence). CDR3 length equals 15 residues. Trimming at V came to 6 bases and at J to 3 bases, leaving 4 bases not matched to a gene. In nucleotides, the CDR3 is TGTGCCAGCAGATTGGGGACAGGGGACACCGGGGAGCTGTTTTTT. The encoded protein is CASRLGTGDTGELFF. The variable domain in full, with the rest retrieved from reference TRBV13 and TRBJ2-2, is AAGVIQSPRHLIKEKRETATLKCYPIPRHDTVYWYQQGPGQDPQFLISFYEKMQSDKGSIPDRFSAQQFSDYHSELNMSSLELGDSALYFCASRLGTGDTGELFFGEGSRLTVL.

The V call is TRBV29-1, the J call TRBJ2-3; TRBD2 matches 11 bases. Losses at the gene ends were 4 bases for V and 0 bases for J; bases not matched to a gene: 3. The CDR3 has 15 residues. From germline, CDR1 is SQVTM and CDR2 ANQGSEA. CDR3 region: CSVAIAGGSTDTQYF. The CDR3 nucleotides are TGCAGCGTTGCCATAGCGGGAGGGAGCACAGATACGCAGTATTTT.

J is TRBJ2-7 and V is TRBV19, with D possibly TRBD2 on 7 matching bases. V shed 4 bases and J shed 7 bases, with 14 bases lying between them. Germline CDR1 LNHDA, CDR2 SQIVND (reference sequence). This CDR3 has 13 residues. The CDR3 bases are TGTGCCAGTAGTACCCAGGGAGGGGGAGAGCAGTACTTC. This gives the protein CASSTQGGGEQYF.

The genes are TRBV9 and TRBJ1-3; 11 bases align to TRBD1. The V gene's germline CDR1 is SGDLS and CDR2 YYNGEE. V shed 9 bases and J 1 base; nucleotides not matched to a gene: 3. This CDR3 contains 14 residues. CDR3 coding DNA: TGTGCCACCGGGACAGGGGGATCTGGAAACACCATATATTTT. Protein product: CATGTGGSGNTIYF.

A word on this clone: One junction end disagrees with the germline gene, perhaps due to a read error. V usage is TRBV7-9 and J usage is TRBJ2-1; D is possibly TRBD2 (6 bases). Germline CDR1 reads SEHNR; CDR2 reads FQNEAQ (reference sequence). There are 15 residues in the CDR3. In nucleotides, the CDR3 is TGTTCCAGCAGCTTAAGTGGACTACGCAACAATGAGCAGTTCTTC. Its protein product is CSSSLSGLRNNEQFF. Combining the CDR3 with reference TRBV7-9 and TRBJ2-1 gives the whole variable domain DTGVSQNPRHKITKRGQNVTFRCDPISEHNRLYWYRQTLGQGPEFLTYFQNEAQLEKSRLLSDRFSAERPKGSFSTLEIQRTEQGDSAMYLCSSSLSGLRNNEQFFGPGTRLTVL.